Listed below are T cell receptor beta chains from one sample, sequenced in a study of PD-L1 blockade in urothelial cancer. TCRdb keeps only in-frame clones here, not all; method: immunoSEQ multiplex PCR. This sample carries around 35,000 clones, about 79% of them seen once, and the ten largest clones take 18%. The sample in question was PBMCs, obtained around atezolizumab (anti-PD-L1) treatment. The source of these receptors is a man between 60 and 75 years old with urothelial cancer. Both conserved end residues are part of each CDR3. The D gene is left open where the match is weak. Clone size is not always given. Where it is, it says once, few, many or a class for expanded clones.

CDR3 | DNA | J | D | V | size
CASSPHRTGTDTQYF | TGTGCCAGCAGTCCACACAGGACAGGCACAGATACGCAGTATTTT | TRBJ2-3 | - | TRBV28 | -
CASSLTSGVETQYF | TGCGCCAGCAGCTTGACTAGCGGGGTCGAGACCCAGTACTTC | TRBJ2-5 | TRBD2 | TRBV5-1 | once
CASSLDLLAGSSYNEQFF | TGCGCCAGCAGCTTGGATCTGCTAGCGGGCTCATCCTACAATGAGCAGTTCTTC | TRBJ2-1 | TRBD2 | TRBV5-1 | -
CASSFSAGLSYEQYF | TGCGCCAGCAGCTTTTCGGCAGGGCTCTCCTACGAGCAGTACTTC | TRBJ2-7 | - | TRBV5-1 | -
CASSRGQGPTYEQYF | TGCGCCAGCAGCCGTGGGCAGGGTCCCACCTACGAGCAGTACTTC | TRBJ2-7 | - | TRBV4-1 | -
CASSPGTGGTGELFF | TGTGCCAGCTCACCGGGGACAGGCGGGACCGGGGAGCTGTTTTTT | TRBJ2-2 | TRBD1 | TRBV18 | -
CAWRDRWGDVAQYF | TGTGCCTGGAGGGACCGGTGGGGGGACGTGGCGCAGTATTTT | TRBJ2-3 | - | TRBV30 | once
CASNSPGPTHEKLFF | TGTGCCAGCAATAGTCCAGGGCCCACCCATGAAAAACTGTTTTTT | TRBJ1-4 | - | TRBV6-6 | -
CASSMTAEVTQYF | TGTGCCAGCAGTATGACTGCCGAGGTTACCCAGTACTTC | TRBJ2-5 | - | TRBV6-5 | -
CASRLTGQPLTF | TGTGCCAGCAGGCTAACGGGACAGCCCCTGACCTTC | TRBJ1-2 | TRBD1 | TRBV6-1 | -
CASSLDRVQPQHF | TGTGCCAGCAGCCTGGACAGGGTCCAGCCCCAGCATTTT | TRBJ1-5 | TRBD1 | TRBV28 | -
CASSLVPGNHYEQYF | TGTGCCAGCAGCTTAGTCCCAGGGAATCATTACGAGCAGTACTTC | TRBJ2-7 | - | TRBV7-8 | -
CASSEAGGEGYTF | TGTGCCAGCAGTGAGGCGGGGGGCGAAGGCTACACCTTC | TRBJ1-2 | - | TRBV6-4 | -
CASSALLGGADTQYF | TGTGCCAGCAGTGCCCTACTGGGGGGGGCAGATACGCAGTATTTT | TRBJ2-3 | TRBD2 | TRBV2 | few
CASSLATGQGNQPQHF | TGTGCCAGCAGCTTAGCGACGGGCCAGGGGAATCAGCCCCAGCATTTT | TRBJ1-5 | - | TRBV7-9 | -
CASSPTPGYNEQFF | TGCGCCAGCAGCCCAACCCCGGGGTACAATGAGCAGTTCTTC | TRBJ2-1 | - | TRBV5-1 | -
CASSLRTGSYEQYF | TGTGCCAGCAGCCTCCGGACAGGCTCCTACGAGCAGTACTTC | TRBJ2-7 | TRBD1 | TRBV6-5 | -
CAWGNSYTGELFF | TGTGCCTGGGGTAACAGCTACACCGGGGAGCTGTTTTTT | TRBJ2-2 | - | TRBV30 | -
CASSQGGLIYSPLHF | TGTGCCAGCAGTCAAGGGGGTTTGATTTATTCACCCCTCCACTTT | TRBJ1-6 | - | TRBV7-2 | -
CASSRTGDQPQHF | TGTGCCAGCAGCCGGACGGGGGACCAGCCCCAGCATTTT | TRBJ1-5 | - | TRBV14 | -
CASTRRGDSLRNEQFF | TGTGCCAGCACCCGACGGGGGGACTCCCTTCGTAATGAGCAGTTCTTC | TRBJ2-1 | TRBD2 | TRBV7-2 | once
CATPLPAETQYF | TGTGCCACCCCACTTCCCGCAGAGACCCAGTACTTC | TRBJ2-5 | - | TRBV28 | -
CASSLGETDTQYF | TGTGCCAGCAGCCTCGGGGAAACAGATACGCAGTATTTT | TRBJ2-3 | - | TRBV7-6 | -
CASSYSSPRRGEQFF | TGTGCCAGCAGTTACTCGTCCCCTAGACGAGGTGAGCAGTTCTTC | TRBJ2-1 | - | TRBV6-5 | -
CASGLGAYSGTGEEQFF | TGTGCTAGTGGTTTGGGCGCGTACTCGGGGACAGGGGAAGAGCAGTTCTTC | TRBJ2-1 | TRBD1 | TRBV12-5 | -
CASSQGSGTPSTDTQYF | TGTGCCAGCAGCCAAGGGTCAGGTACCCCCTCCACAGATACGCAGTATTTT | TRBJ2-3 | - | TRBV4-2 | -
CASSETIPYFLNSPLHF | TGTGCCAGCAGTGAAACTATACCATACTTTCTTAATTCACCCCTCCACTTT | TRBJ1-6 | - | TRBV6-1 | -
CASSANRGWEKLFF | TGTGCCAGCAGTGCGAACAGGGGCTGGGAAAAACTGTTTTTT | TRBJ1-4 | TRBD1 | TRBV2 | -
CASSQQRLAGGDEQFF | TGCGCCAGCAGCCAACAACGACTAGCGGGGGGGGATGAGCAGTTCTTC | TRBJ2-1 | TRBD2 | TRBV4-1 | -
CASSSGTFFYEQYF | TGTGCCAGCAGTTCCGGGACATTTTTCTACGAGCAGTACTTC | TRBJ2-7 | - | TRBV6-1 | -
CASSQASNTEAFF | TGTGCCAGCAGCCAAGCATCGAACACTGAAGCTTTCTTT | TRBJ1-1 | - | TRBV14 | -
CASRHRGRTDTQYF | TGTGCCAGTAGGCACAGGGGCAGGACAGATACGCAGTATTTT | TRBJ2-3 | TRBD1 | TRBV19 | -
CASSPGYRDGGEKLFF | TGTGCCAGCAGCCCCGGTTACAGGGATGGAGGTGAAAAACTGTTTTTT | TRBJ1-4 | - | TRBV11-2 | -
CASSEGGRGSTEAFF | TGTGCCAGCAGTGAAGGGGGCCGGGGGAGCACTGAAGCTTTCTTT | TRBJ1-1 | - | TRBV6-1 | -
CASSLGAGYSGNTIYF | TGCGCCAGCAGCTTGGGGGCCGGATACTCTGGAAACACCATATATTTT | TRBJ1-3 | - | TRBV5-1 | -
CASSVLAGVGDDTQYF | TGTGCCAGTAGTGTCCTAGCGGGGGTTGGGGATGATACGCAGTATTTT | TRBJ2-3 | TRBD2 | TRBV19 | -
CASSPTIINRVSGTEAFF | TGTGCCAGCAGTCCGACAATAATAAACAGGGTATCTGGGACTGAAGCTTTCTTT | TRBJ1-1 | - | TRBV28 | -
CASSYPGQGADTQYF | TGTGCCAGCAGTTACCCGGGACAGGGCGCAGATACGCAGTATTTT | TRBJ2-3 | TRBD1 | TRBV6-6 | -
CASSLSKGVQPQHF | TGTGCCAGCAGTTTATCTAAGGGGGTTCAGCCCCAGCATTTT | TRBJ1-5 | - | TRBV27 | -
CASSLGTGRTGELFF | TGTGCCAGCAGTCTCGGGACAGGGCGGACCGGGGAGCTGTTTTTT | TRBJ2-2 | TRBD1 | TRBV6-5 | -
CASSLLQLNTEAFF | TGTGCCAGCAGCTTGCTACAGTTGAACACTGAAGCTTTCTTT | TRBJ1-1 | - | TRBV5-5 | -
CASSPEGADRDSFF | TGCGCCAGCAGCCCGGAAGGGGCCGATCGCGACTCTTTCTTT | TRBJ1-1 | - | TRBV5-1 | -